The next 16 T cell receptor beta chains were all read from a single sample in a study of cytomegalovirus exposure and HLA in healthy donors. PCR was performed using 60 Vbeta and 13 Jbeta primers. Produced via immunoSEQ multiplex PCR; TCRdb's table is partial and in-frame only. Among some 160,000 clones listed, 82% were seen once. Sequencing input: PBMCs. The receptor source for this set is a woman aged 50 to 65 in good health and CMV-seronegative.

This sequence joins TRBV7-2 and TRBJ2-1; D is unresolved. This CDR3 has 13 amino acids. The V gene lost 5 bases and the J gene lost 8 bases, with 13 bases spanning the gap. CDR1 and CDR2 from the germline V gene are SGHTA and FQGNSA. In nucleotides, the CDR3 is TGTGCCAGCAGCCCGTCCAGTTTTGATGAGCAGTTCTTC. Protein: CASSPSSFDEQFF.

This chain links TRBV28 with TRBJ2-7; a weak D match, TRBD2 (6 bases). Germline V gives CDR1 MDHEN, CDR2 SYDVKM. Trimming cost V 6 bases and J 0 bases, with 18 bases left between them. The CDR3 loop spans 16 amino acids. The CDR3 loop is CASRPRGGSYSYEQYF. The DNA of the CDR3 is TGTGCCAGCAGACCCCGTGGGGGGAGCTACTCCTACGAGCAGTACTTC.

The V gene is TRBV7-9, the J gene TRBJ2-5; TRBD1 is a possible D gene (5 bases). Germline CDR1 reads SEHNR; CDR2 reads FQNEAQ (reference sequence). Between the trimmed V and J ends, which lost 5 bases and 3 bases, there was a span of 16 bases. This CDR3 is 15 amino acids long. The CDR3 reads CASSQQGRPKETQYF. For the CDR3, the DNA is TGTGCCAGCAGCCAGCAGGGCAGACCTAAAGAGACCCAGTACTTC.

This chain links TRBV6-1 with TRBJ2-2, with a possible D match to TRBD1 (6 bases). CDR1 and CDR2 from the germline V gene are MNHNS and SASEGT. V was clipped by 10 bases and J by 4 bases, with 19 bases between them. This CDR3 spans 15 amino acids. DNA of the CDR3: TGTGCCATCAGGGGCTCAAGCTTGAGCACCGGGGAGCTGTTTTTT. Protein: CAIRGSSLSTGELFF.

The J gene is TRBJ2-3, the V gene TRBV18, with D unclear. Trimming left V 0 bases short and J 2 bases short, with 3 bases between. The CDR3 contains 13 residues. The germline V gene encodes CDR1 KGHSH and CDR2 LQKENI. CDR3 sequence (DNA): TGTGCCAGCTCACCACCTATCACAGATACGCAGTATTTT. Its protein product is CASSPPITDTQYF.

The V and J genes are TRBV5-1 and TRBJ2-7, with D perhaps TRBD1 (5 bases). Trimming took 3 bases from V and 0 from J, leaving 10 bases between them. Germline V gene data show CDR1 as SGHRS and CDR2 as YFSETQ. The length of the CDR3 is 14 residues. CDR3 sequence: CASSYDSLSYEQYF. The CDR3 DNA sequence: TGCGCCAGCAGCTACGACAGCCTCTCCTACGAGCAGTACTTC.

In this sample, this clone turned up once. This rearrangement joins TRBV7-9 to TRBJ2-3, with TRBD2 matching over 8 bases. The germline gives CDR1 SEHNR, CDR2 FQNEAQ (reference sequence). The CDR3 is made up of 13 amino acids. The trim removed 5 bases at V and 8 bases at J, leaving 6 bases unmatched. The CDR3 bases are TGTGCCAGCAGCACCGACGCGGGGGGTACGCAGTATTTT. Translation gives CASSTDAGGTQYF. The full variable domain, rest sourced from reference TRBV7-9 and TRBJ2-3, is DTGVSQNPRHKITKRGQNVTFRCDPISEHNRLYWYRQTLGQGPEFLTYFQNEAQLEKSRLLSDRFSAERPKGSFSTLEIQRTEQGDSAMYLCASSTDAGGTQYFGPGTRLTVL.

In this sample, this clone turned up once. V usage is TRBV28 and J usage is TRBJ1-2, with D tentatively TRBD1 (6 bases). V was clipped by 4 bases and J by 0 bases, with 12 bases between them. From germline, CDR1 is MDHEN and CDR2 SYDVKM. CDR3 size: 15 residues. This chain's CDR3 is CASSSTGLANYGYTF. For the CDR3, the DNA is TGTGCCAGCAGTTCTACAGGGCTGGCTAACTATGGCTACACCTTC.

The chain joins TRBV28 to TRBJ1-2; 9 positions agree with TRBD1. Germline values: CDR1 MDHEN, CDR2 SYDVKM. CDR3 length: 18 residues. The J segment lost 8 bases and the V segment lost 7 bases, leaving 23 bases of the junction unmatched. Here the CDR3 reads CASIKDGDRDYLFLGYTF. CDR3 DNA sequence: TGTGCCAGCATCAAGGATGGGGACAGGGACTATCTTTTTTTAGGCTACACCTTC.

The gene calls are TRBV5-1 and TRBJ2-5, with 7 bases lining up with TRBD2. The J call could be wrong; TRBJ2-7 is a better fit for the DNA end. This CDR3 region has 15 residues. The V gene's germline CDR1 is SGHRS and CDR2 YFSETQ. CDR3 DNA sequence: TGCGCCAGCAGCTTGTTATGGGGAGGGGCGGACGAGCAGTACTTC. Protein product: CASSLLWGGADEQYF.

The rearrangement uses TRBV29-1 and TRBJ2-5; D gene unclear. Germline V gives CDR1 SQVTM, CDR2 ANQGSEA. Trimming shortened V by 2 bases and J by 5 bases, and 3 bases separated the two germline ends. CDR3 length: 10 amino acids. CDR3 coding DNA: TGCAGCGTTGAACAGGAGACCCAGTACTTC. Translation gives CSVEQETQYF.

CDR3 sequence: CASKGKPGNTIYF. The CDR3 DNA sequence: TGTGCCAGCAAGGGGAAGCCTGGAAACACCATATATTTT. The gene calls are TRBV7-2 and TRBJ1-3; possibly TRBD1 for D (5 bases). Trimming took off 7 bases at V and 2 bases at J, with 9 bases between the two ends. The CDR3 is made up of 13 amino acids. Germline CDR1 SGHTA, CDR2 FQGNSA.

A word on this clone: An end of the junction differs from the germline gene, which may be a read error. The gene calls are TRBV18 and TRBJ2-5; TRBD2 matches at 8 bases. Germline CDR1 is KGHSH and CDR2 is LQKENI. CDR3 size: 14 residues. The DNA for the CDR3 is TGTGCCAGCTCCCCACTAGCGGACCAAGAGACCCAGTACTTC. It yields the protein CASSPLADQETQYF.

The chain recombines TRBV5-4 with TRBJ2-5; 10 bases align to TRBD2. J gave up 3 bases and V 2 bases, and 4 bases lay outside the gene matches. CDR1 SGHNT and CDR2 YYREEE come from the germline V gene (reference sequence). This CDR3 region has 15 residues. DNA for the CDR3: TGTGCCAGCAGCTTTACTAGCGGGGATAAAGAGACCCAGTACTTC. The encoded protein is CASSFTSGDKETQYF.

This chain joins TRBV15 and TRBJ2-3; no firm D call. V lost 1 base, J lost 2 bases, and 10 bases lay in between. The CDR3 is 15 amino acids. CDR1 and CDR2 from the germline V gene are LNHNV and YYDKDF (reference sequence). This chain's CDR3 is CATSRVVVPTDTQYF. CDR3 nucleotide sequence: TGTGCCACCAGCAGAGTAGTAGTTCCCACAGATACGCAGTATTTT.

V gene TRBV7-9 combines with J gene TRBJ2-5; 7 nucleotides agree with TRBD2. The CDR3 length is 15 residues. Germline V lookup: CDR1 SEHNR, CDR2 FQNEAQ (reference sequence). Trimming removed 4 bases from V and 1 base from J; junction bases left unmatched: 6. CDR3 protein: CASSYWASGQETQYF. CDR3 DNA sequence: TGTGCCAGCAGCTACTGGGCTAGCGGCCAAGAGACCCAGTACTTC.